This entry concerns a single TCR beta chain. Its antigen is unknown. CDR1 is SGHAT and CDR2 is FQNNGV in the germline V gene. V was clipped by 6 bases and J by 4 bases, with 10 bases between them. There are 12 residues in the CDR3. This specimen comes from a study of OX40 agonist ivuxolimab in advanced cancers. For the study at large: Ivuxolimab, an antibody that agonizes OX40 (CD134), was administered to the patients. Patients were dosed intravenously with ivuxolimab at 0.01 to 10 mg/kg every 2 weeks.

The repertoire was sequenced with immunoSEQ multiplex PCR; TCRdb's copy has only in-frame clones and lacks some. The sample lists under 85,000 clones, roughly 86% occurring once. Study conclusions and caveats: Individuals who were partial responders at 0.1-3.0 mg/kg had clonal expansion that ranked among the lowest.

Blood was sampled at baseline, cycle 4 day 1, and cycle 7 day 1. The material was CD4+ or CD8+ T cells sorted from blood, obtained in a trial of the OX40 agonist ivuxolimab. The TCR comes from an adult with an advanced solid tumor such as melanoma, head and neck, liver or kidney cancer. The chain links TRBV11-2 to TRBJ2-7; D gene unclear. The CDR3 coding sequence is TGTGCCAGCAGTTCTCGCGGATACGAGCAGTACTTC. Its protein product is CASSSRGYEQYF.